Listed below are T cell receptor beta chains from one sample, sequenced in a study of T cells in localized non-small cell lung cancer. Profiling relied on immunoSEQ multiplex PCR, and the TCRdb table lists in-frame clones only, not all of them. The repertoire holds tens of thousands of clones, over 75% seen once, with over 25% in the top ten. Specimen: peripheral blood, collected before any cancer treatment. These receptors came from a male donor older than 55 with stage I squamous cell lung carcinoma. The CDR3 runs from the conserved cysteine through the conserved F or W. A D gene is named only where the DNA matches it firmly. Clone size is shown for a subset of rows, as once, few, many or a class of expanded clone.

J gene	V gene	clone size	D gene	CDR3 DNA	CDR3 protein
TRBJ1-4	TRBV14	NA	NA	TGTGCCAGCAGCCAAAGGGCTGGAAATGAAAAACTGTTTTTT	CASSQRAGNEKLFF
TRBJ1-3	TRBV6-5	once	NA	TGTGCCAGCAGTTACTCCAGGATCCCTGGAAACACCATATATTTT	CASSYSRIPGNTIYF
TRBJ1-2	TRBV6-5	NA	NA	TGTGCCAGCAGCCGGGATGGTGGCTACACCTTC	CASSRDGGYTF
TRBJ1-5	TRBV4-3	NA	NA	TGCGCCAGCAGCCAAGGCGTTGCCGGGAACAATCAGCCCCAGCATTTT	CASSQGVAGNNQPQHF
TRBJ2-3	TRBV6-1	NA	TRBD2	TGTGCCAGCAGTGATGGGGCCGCGGGAGGGCACACAGATACGCAGTATTTT	CASSDGAAGGHTDTQYF
TRBJ1-1	TRBV6-1	NA	NA	TGTGCCAGCAGCCGTTTGATGAACACTGAAGCTTTCTTT	CASSRLMNTEAFF
TRBJ2-3	TRBV6-1	NA	TRBD1	TGTGCCAGCAGAACAGGGGCTATAGATACGCAGTATTTT	CASRTGAIDTQYF
TRBJ2-3	TRBV19	NA	NA	TGTGCCACAACTCCTGGGGCTTTTAAGGCAGATACGCAGTATTTT	CATTPGAFKADTQYF
TRBJ2-3	TRBV30	NA	NA	TGTGCCTGGAGTAGTAGACGCCGGGCTTTCGTGGGCATGGCAGATACGCAGTATTTT	CAWSSRRRAFVGMADTQYF
TRBJ1-1	TRBV6-5	NA	NA	TGTGCCAGCAGTTACTCACCGCAAAGCACTGAAGCTTTCTTT	CASSYSPQSTEAFF
TRBJ2-7	TRBV10-3	NA	TRBD2	TGTGCCATCCTTGAGCGGGAAGCAGTCGGCGAGCAGTACTTC	CAILEREAVGEQYF
TRBJ1-6	TRBV6-5	NA	NA	TGTGCCAGCAGAGACAGCTATAATTCACCCCTCCACTTT	CASRDSYNSPLHF
TRBJ1-5	TRBV5-8	NA	NA	TGTGCCAGCAGCTTCAGGACATATCGAACGGATCAGCCCCAGCATTTT	CASSFRTYRTDQPQHF
TRBJ2-3	TRBV4-3	NA	NA	TGCGCCAGCAGCCAAGGACTACAAACAGATACGCAGTATTTT	CASSQGLQTDTQYF
TRBJ2-2	TRBV27	NA	NA	TGTGCCAGCAGTTTAAGGCAGGGTGGGGTCGGGGAGCTGTTTTTT	CASSLRQGGVGELFF
TRBJ2-2	TRBV6-5	NA	NA	TGTGCCAGCAGTTTCGGACGGCGAAACACCGGGGAGCTGTTTTTT	CASSFGRRNTGELFF
TRBJ1-4	TRBV11-2	NA	NA	TGTGCCAGCAGCTTAGTAGGCAGCATAAATGAAAAACTGTTTTTT	CASSLVGSINEKLFF
TRBJ2-4	TRBV15	NA	NA	TGTGCCACCAGATCCGCCGGCCTGGGCCACGTAGCCAAAAACATTCAGTACTTC	CATRSAGLGHVAKNIQYF
TRBJ2-7	TRBV7-2	NA	TRBD2	TGTGCCAGCAGCTTAATGGGACTAGCGGCCTACGAGCAGTACTTC	CASSLMGLAAYEQYF
TRBJ2-1	TRBV14	NA	TRBD2	TGTGCCAGCAGCCAAGGCATGGGACTAGCGGTCTACAATGAGCAGTTCTTC	CASSQGMGLAVYNEQFF
TRBJ1-2	TRBV6-6	once	TRBD1	TGTGCCAGCAGGGACGGACAGGGCGGCTACACCTTC	CASRDGQGGYTF
TRBJ2-7	TRBV7-2	NA	TRBD2	TGTGCCAGCAGCTTGAGCGCAGGGACTAGCGGGAACGAGCAGTACTTC	CASSLSAGTSGNEQYF
TRBJ1-1	TRBV6-5	NA	NA	TGTGCCAGCAGACGGGGGGGCGCAGTCACTGAAGCTTTCTTT	CASRRGGAVTEAFF
TRBJ2-7	TRBV7-2	NA	NA	TGTGCCAGCAGTGGCAACAGGGGGGGCGAGCAGTACTTC	CASSGNRGGEQYF
TRBJ2-1	TRBV11-3	NA	NA	TGTGCCAGCAGCTCCTACCGGGCTAACAATGAGCAGTTCTTC	CASSSYRANNEQFF
TRBJ1-1	TRBV7-9	NA	NA	TGTGCCAGCAACCGGGGGGGAAACACTGAAGCTTTCTTT	CASNRGGNTEAFF
TRBJ1-2	TRBV7-2	NA	NA	TGTGCCAGCAGCAGAGCCGGGACCCCCCTTGTCTATGGCTACACCTTC	CASSRAGTPLVYGYTF
TRBJ2-7	TRBV5-1	NA	TRBD1	TGCGCCAGCGCGGACAGGGGACCCTACGAGCAGTACTTC	CASADRGPYEQYF
TRBJ1-1	TRBV4-1	NA	NA	TGCGCCAGCAGCCAAGAGGTGCGAGCCCAGAACACTGAAGCTTTCTTT	CASSQEVRAQNTEAFF
TRBJ1-6	TRBV6-5	NA	TRBD1	TGTGCCAGCAGTTTGGACCAACAGGGGTTTAATTCACCCCTCCACTTT	CASSLDQQGFNSPLHF
TRBJ1-4	TRBV28	NA	NA	TGTGCCAGCGGGGTTTCAGGGAGGACGAGTGAAAAACTGTTTTTT	CASGVSGRTSEKLFF
TRBJ2-5	TRBV18	NA	TRBD1	TGTGCCAGCTCACCCGGGACAGGGGACGAGACCCAGTACTTC	CASSPGTGDETQYF
TRBJ2-7	TRBV5-8	NA	TRBD1	TGTGCCAGCCGACGATCGGGACAGGGAGCGTCCTACGAGCAGTACTTC	CASRRSGQGASYEQYF
TRBJ1-6	TRBV27	once	NA	TGTGCCAGCAGTTCCCTTGGAGGGGCGCCCCACTTT	CASSSLGGAPHF
TRBJ1-1	TRBV7-8	NA	NA	TGTGCCAGCAGCTTACATCGGAACACTGAAGCTTTCTTT	CASSLHRNTEAFF
TRBJ1-6	TRBV7-9	NA	NA	TGTGCCAGCAGCTTAGTTTATGGGACAATAGAAATGTCACCCCTCCACTTT	CASSLVYGTIEMSPLHF
TRBJ2-3	TRBV27	NA	TRBD2	TGTGCCAGCAGTTTACTCGGACTAGTGGGCACAGATACGCAGTATTTT	CASSLLGLVGTDTQYF
TRBJ2-2	TRBV25-1	NA	NA	TGTGCCAGCAGGTGGGGGCGGGAGATAGGCGGGGAGCTGTTTTTT	CASRWGREIGGELFF
TRBJ2-5	TRBV5-4	NA	NA	TGTGCCAGCAGCTTGGGTGGCGGGGCAGGGGAGACCCAGTACTTC	CASSLGGGAGETQYF
TRBJ2-7	TRBV6-5	NA	NA	TGTGCCAGCAGTTACTTCCCCCCCGGGAGCTCCTACGAGCAGTACTTC	CASSYFPPGSSYEQYF
TRBJ2-3	TRBV28	NA	NA	TGTGCCAGCAGTTTATCGCCCAGGGAAGATACGCAGTATTTT	CASSLSPREDTQYF
TRBJ1-6	TRBV5-1	NA	NA	TGCGCCAGCAGCTTAGGACCCTATAATTCACCCCTCCACTTT	CASSLGPYNSPLHF
TRBJ1-5	TRBV6-9	once	NA	TGTGCCAGCAGAATGAGATGGAATCAGCCCCAGCATTTT	CASRMRWNQPQHF
TRBJ2-3	TRBV7-2	NA	TRBD2	TGTGCCAGCAGCTTAATGGCGGGAGGTATAGATACGCAGTATTTT	CASSLMAGGIDTQYF
TRBJ2-7	TRBV6-5	NA	NA	TGTGCCAGCAGTTACGAGGGTCCCCGCACCGGCGAGCAGTACTTC	CASSYEGPRTGEQYF
TRBJ2-1	TRBV7-3	once	TRBD2	TGTGCCAGCAGCTCTCTAGCGGGGGGACCTGCATCCTACAATGAGCAGTTCTTC	CASSSLAGGPASYNEQFF
TRBJ2-1	TRBV14	NA	NA	TGTGCCAGCAGCCAAGATCTAGGGCAGGTCGTCTACAATGAGCAGTTCTTC	CASSQDLGQVVYNEQFF
TRBJ1-2	TRBV4-3	NA	TRBD1	TGCGCCAGCAGCCAACGGGACAGGGGCAAGTATGGCTACACCTTC	CASSQRDRGKYGYTF
TRBJ2-3	TRBV27	few	NA	TGTGCCAGCAGTTTAAGAGATACGCAGTATTTT	CASSLRDTQYF
TRBJ2-1	TRBV7-2	NA	NA	TGTGCCAGCAGCTTTCTCCTCAGGGGTGAGCAGTTCTTC	CASSFLLRGEQFF
TRBJ2-5	TRBV5-6	NA	NA	TGTGCCAGCAAGAGGAAATGGCAGGCGCAAGAGACCCAGTACTTC	CASKRKWQAQETQYF
TRBJ1-6	TRBV6-4	NA	NA	TGTGCCAACGAACTTCTGGCTTCACCCCTCCACTTT	CANELLASPLHF